This T cell receptor (beta chain) was recovered during a study of glioma-infiltrating T cells. TCR alpha and beta CDR3 regions were amplified from RNA using iRepertoire nested multiplex PCR. TCRdb reprocessed the multiplex PCR reads with MiXCR, giving one entry per CDR3 protein. The table shows roughly 120,000 distinct CDR3 sequences, with roughly 23% occurring only once. This clonotype was observed a handful of times. The CDR3 extends over 18 amino acids. The germline V gene encodes CDR1 SGHAT and CDR2 FQNNGV. Trimming took 5 bases from V and 2 from J; bases not matched to a gene: 9. The sequencing input was glioma tissue, nonneoplastic brain tissue, or PBMCs (not recorded which). The chain has TRBV11-2 and TRBJ2-7; 16 nucleotides match TRBD2. The clonotype originates from a human donor with low-grade glioma or glioblastoma, undergoing nonglioma brain surgery, or in good health (not recorded which). The DNA of the CDR3 is TGTGCCAGCAGCCGGGACAGGGGGACTAGCGGGAGGGCCTACGAGCAGTACTTC. Translating it yields CASSRDRGTSGRAYEQYF.